One sample yielded the 20 T cell receptor beta chains listed below, sequenced in a study of T cells in women clearing cervical HPV infection. Produced via immunoSEQ multiplex PCR; TCRdb's table is partial and in-frame only. The sample data list over 15,000 clones. The sample comprised blood buffy coat. These receptors were obtained from a woman aged 18 to 75 with a cervical HPV16 infection that either progressed to CIN3+ or cleared (not recorded which).

With respect to this clone: The read ends 3 residues shy of where the CDR3 ends; the end is completed using the germline J gene. The genes are TRBV20-1 and TRBJ1-4; D might be TRBD1 (5 bases). This CDR3 comprises 16 residues. The ends were cut back, 6 bases at V and 3 bases at J, with 20 bases in the middle. Germline V gene sequence: CDR1 DFQATT, CDR2 SNEGSKA (reference sequence). The sequenced part of the CDR3 DNA is TGCAGTGCGAGAAGCGGGGGGTTGGCCTCTAATGAAAAA. Amino acid sequence: CSARSGGLASNEK. The whole CDR3 sequence is CSARSGGLASNEKLFF.

Note on this clone: The read finishes 3 residues shy of the CDR3 end, and the germline J gene is used to complete it. The chain couples TRBV2 to TRBJ1-3; unclear D gene. The germline V gene has CDR1 SNHLY and CDR2 FYNNEI. This CDR3 spans 14 amino acids. Trimming removed 2 bases at V and 4 bases at J, with 9 bases between. The sequenced CDR3 bases are TGTGCCAGCAGTGAAAACAGCTCCGGAAACACC. As protein: CASSENSSGNT. The full CDR3 protein reads CASSENSSGNTIYF.

The CDR3 bases that were read are TGTGCCAGCAGCTTGGGACAGGGGATCTACGAG. It yields the protein CASSLGQGIYE. The whole CDR3 sequence reads CASSLGQGIYEQYF. V gene TRBV5-4 combines with J gene TRBJ2-7; TRBD1 matches at 8 bases. Sequencing ends 3 residues short of the CDR3 end; the germline J gene provides the rest. V trimming: 0 bases; J trimming: 3 bases; junction bases outside the gene matches: 2. The CDR3 runs to 14 residues. Looked up from germline, CDR1 is SGHNT and CDR2 is YYREEE (reference sequence).

Regarding this clone: The read falls 3 residues short of the CDR3 end, and the missing part is taken from the germline J gene. The chain couples TRBV19 to TRBJ1-1; 7 nucleotides agree with TRBD1. The V and J ends lost 7 bases and 3 bases, in that order; junction bases with no gene match: 8. The CDR3 sequence is 14 residues long. The germline V gene encodes CDR1 LNHDA and CDR2 SQIVND (reference sequence). Incomplete CDR3 DNA: TGTGCCAGTACCCAAGGAGGGGGCTACACTGAA. Translation gives CASTQGGGYTE. The full-length CDR3 reads as CASTQGGGYTEAFF.

In regard to this clone: The CDR3 end is not reached by the read, which stops 3 residues before it; the germline J gene fills it in. The chain uses TRBV20-1 and TRBJ2-3; TRBD1 might be the D (6 bases). The germline V gene has CDR1 DFQATT and CDR2 SNEGSKA (reference sequence). V lost 5 bases to trimming and J lost 1 base, with 13 bases between them. This CDR3 region has 14 residues. The CDR3 bases that were read are TGCAGTGCTGGCGACAGGTTTCGCACAGATACG. Translation gives CSAGDRFRTDT. The entire CDR3 reads CSAGDRFRTDTQYF.

As to this clone: Read coverage stops 3 residues before the CDR3 terminus; the germline J gene supplies the remainder. The V gene is TRBV7-2, the J gene TRBJ1-4; D might be TRBD1 (6 bases). Trimming left V 0 bases short and J 8 bases short, with 13 bases between. The CDR3 consists of 15 residues. Per the germline V gene, CDR1 is SGHTA and CDR2 is FQGNSA. The sequenced CDR3 bases are TGTGCCAGCAGCTTAGCGGGGGCCTGGATGGAAAAA. Encoded protein: CASSLAGAWMEK. The whole CDR3 protein reads CASSLAGAWMEKLFF.

Comment on this clone: Read sequence stops 3 residues before the CDR3 end, and the germline J gene provides the missing end. The chain carries TRBV5-1 and TRBJ1-1; possible D gene TRBD1, 6 bases. The germline V gene encodes CDR1 SGHRS and CDR2 YFSETQ. V lost 6 bases, J lost 4 bases, and 16 bases lay in between. The CDR3 is made up of 14 amino acids. The CDR3 DNA, read in part, is TGCGCCAGCACCCAGGGGAAGTGGGGCACTGAA. It codes for CASTQGKWGTE. The entire CDR3 protein reads CASTQGKWGTEAFF. The complete variable domain, with remaining parts taken from reference TRBV5-1 and TRBJ1-1, reads KAGVTQTPRYLIKTRGQQVTLSCSPISGHRSVSWYQQTPGQGLQFLFEYFSETQRNKGNFPGRFSGRQFSNSRSEMNVSTLELGDSALYLCASTQGKWGTEAFFGQGTRLTVV.

Worth noting for this clone: The read gets to within 3 residues of the CDR3 end, and the germline J gene fills in the rest. The chain links TRBV2 to TRBJ2-1, with a possible D match to TRBD2 (6 bases). The CDR3 is 14 residues long. CDR1 and CDR2 from the germline V gene are SNHLY and FYNNEI. The ends were cut back, 6 bases at V and 4 bases at J, with 13 bases in the middle. This CDR3 reads CASRGRAGYNEQFF. The sequenced CDR3 bases are TGTGCCAGCAGAGGGCGGGCGGGATACAATGAG. Full variable domain (outside the CDR3, taken from reference TRBV2 and TRBJ2-1): EPEVTQTPSHQVTQMGQEVILRCVPISNHLYFYWYRQILGQKVEFLVSFYNNEISEKSEIFDDQFSVERPDGSNFTLKIRSTKLEDSAMYFCASRGRAGYNEQFFGPGTRLTVL.

Points on this clone: The read finishes 3 residues shy of the CDR3 end, and the germline J gene is used to complete it. The gene calls are TRBV11-2 and TRBJ1-1, with 9 bases fitting TRBD1. Germline values: CDR1 SGHAT, CDR2 FQNNGV. V was pared by 1 base and J by 4 bases, with 1 base of the junction left unmatched. The CDR3 has 14 amino acids. The CDR3 DNA, read in part, is TGTGCCAGCAGCTTAGGACAGGGGGGCACTGAA. It yields the protein CASSLGQGGTE. The full CDR3 is CASSLGQGGTEAFF.

Considering frequency, this clone is medium-sized. The CDR3 is cut off 3 residues early in the read; its end comes from the germline J gene. The chain employs TRBV6-1 and TRBJ2-3; D gene unclear. The CDR3 totals 15 residues. CDR1 is MNHNS and CDR2 is SASEGT in the germline V gene. With 2 bases removed from V and 4 bases from J, the gap between germline ends came to 13 bases. CDR3 region: CASSEMSRSADTQYF. The CDR3 DNA, read in part, is TGTGCCAGCAGTGAAATGTCCAGAAGTGCAGATACG.

Turning to this clone: One junction end does not reproduce the germline sequence, and a read error may be involved. With the read ending 3 residues before the CDR3 end, the germline J gene is used to fill in that end. The V gene is TRBV27, the J gene TRBJ1-6, with a weak D call TRBD1 (6 bases). The germline V gene encodes CDR1 MNHEY and CDR2 SMNVEV (reference sequence). The CDR3 is 14 amino acids. CDR3 bases read: TGTGCCAGCAGGATGGACAGTTATAATTCATCC. Its translation is CASRMDSYNSS. The whole CDR3 sequence reads CASRMDSYNSSLHF.

A remark on this clone: Sequencing ends 3 residues short of the CDR3 end; the germline J gene provides the rest. V usage is TRBV20-1 and J usage is TRBJ2-5, with 7 bases aligning to TRBD1. Losses at the gene ends were 3 bases for V and 5 bases for J; bases not matched to a gene: 6. Germline V gene lookup returns CDR1 DFQATT and CDR2 SNEGSKA (reference sequence). This CDR3 contains 13 residues. The sequenced part of the CDR3 DNA is TGCAGTGCTAGTAAGGGGGCCAGGGAGACC. Residues: CSASKGARET. The CDR3 reads in full as CSASKGARETQYF.

As for this clone: The read halts 3 residues ahead of the CDR3 end, with the missing end drawn from the germline J gene. The chain employs TRBV11-1 and TRBJ2-1; 9 nucleotides align to TRBD2. CDR3 length: 15 amino acids. The germline V gene has CDR1 SGHAT and CDR2 FQDESV (reference sequence). V shed 6 bases, J shed 4 bases, and the junction held 7 bases outside the gene matches. The CDR3 DNA, read in part, is TGTGCCAGCAGTTATCGACTAGCGGAGTACAATGAG. Protein sequence: CASSYRLAEYNE. The whole CDR3 protein reads CASSYRLAEYNEQFF.

Comment on this clone: The CDR3 goes on 3 residues after the read ends, and that part is filled in from the germline J gene. The chain has TRBV11-2 and TRBJ1-1; D is unclear. Trimming took off 4 bases at V and 3 bases at J, with 3 bases between the two ends. Germline V gene sequence: CDR1 SGHAT, CDR2 FQNNGV. CDR3 length: 11 residues. The CDR3 region is CASSSYTEAFF. The CDR3 bases that were read are TGTGCCAGCAGCTCATACACTGAA.

Comment on this clone: The read is 3 residues too short to cover the CDR3 end, so that end is filled in from the germline J gene. The chain employs TRBV30 and TRBJ2-7; 7 bases line up with TRBD1. This CDR3 is 16 amino acids long. With V trimmed by 2 bases and J by 1 base, 11 bases remained unmatched. The germline V gene has CDR1 GTSNPN and CDR2 SVGIG (reference sequence). The CDR3 protein is CAWSPARGFLSYEQYF. CDR3 bases read: TGTGCCTGGAGTCCCGCCAGGGGGTTCCTATCCTACGAG. Filled out from reference TRBV30 and TRBJ2-7, the complete variable domain reads SQTIHQWPATLVQPVGSPLSLECTVEGTSNPNLYWYRQAAGRGLQLLFYSVGIGQISSEVPQNLSASRPQDRQFILSSKKLLLSDSGFYLCAWSPARGFLSYEQYFGPGTRLTVT.

For this clone: The read ends 3 residues before the CDR3 terminus; that terminus is restored from the germline J gene. This chain uses TRBV20-1 with TRBJ2-1; 9 nucleotides align to TRBD2. J gave up 9 bases and V 6 bases, and 12 bases lay outside the gene matches. The CDR3 runs 14 residues. Germline V gene lookup returns CDR1 DFQATT and CDR2 SNEGSKA (reference sequence). This CDR3 is CSASTSGTSLEQFF. CDR3 DNA (partial): TGCAGTGCGAGTACATCCGGGACTAGCCTTGAG.

As regards this clone: The CDR3 end falls 3 residues outside the read, so it is completed with the germline J gene. The chain is built from TRBV19 and TRBJ1-1; 7 bases agree with TRBD1. The V segment lost 3 bases and the J segment 1 base; nucleotides outside the gene matches: 2. Germline V gene sequence: CDR1 LNHDA, CDR2 SQIVND (reference sequence). The CDR3 covers 14 residues. The CDR3 protein is CASSIDRENTEAFF. CDR3 DNA (partial): TGTGCCAGTAGTATCGACAGGGAGAACACTGAA.

CDR3 residues: CASSTKLGQGGSETQYF. The CDR3 DNA, read in part, is TGTGCCAGTAGTACGAAACTTGGACAGGGAGGGTCAGAGACC. The V gene is TRBV19, the J gene TRBJ2-5, with D perhaps TRBD1 (8 bases). The read gets to within 3 residues of the CDR3 end, and the germline J gene fills in the rest. V lost 4 bases, J lost 4 bases, and 22 bases lay in between. CDR1 and CDR2 from the germline V gene are LNHDA and SQIVND (reference sequence). This CDR3 has 17 amino acids.

For this clone: The CDR3 extends 3 residues past the end of the read, so its final part is completed from the germline J gene. The chain uses TRBV27 and TRBJ2-5; TRBD2 aligns across 9 bases. CDR3 length: 16 amino acids. Germline CDR1 and CDR2: MNHEY and SMNVEV (reference sequence). Trimming at V came to 8 bases and at J to 3 bases, leaving 13 bases not matched to a gene. The CDR3 here is CASRASGELSKETQYF. The CDR3 bases that were read are TGTGCCAGCCGTGCTAGCGGGGAGCTATCGAAAGAGACC.

Comment on this clone: The read ends 3 residues shy of where the CDR3 ends; the end is completed using the germline J gene. The chain carries TRBV6-2 or TRBV6-3 and TRBJ2-7, with 10 bases aligning to TRBD1. The V segment lost 4 bases and the J segment 2 bases; nucleotides outside the gene matches: 11. Germline assignment: CDR1 MNHEY and CDR2 SVGEGT. The CDR3 loop spans 17 amino acids. The CDR3 loop reads CASSWRDRGPGTYEQYF. CDR3 DNA, as far as it was read: TGTGCCAGCAGTTGGAGGGACAGGGGACCGGGTACCTACGAG.